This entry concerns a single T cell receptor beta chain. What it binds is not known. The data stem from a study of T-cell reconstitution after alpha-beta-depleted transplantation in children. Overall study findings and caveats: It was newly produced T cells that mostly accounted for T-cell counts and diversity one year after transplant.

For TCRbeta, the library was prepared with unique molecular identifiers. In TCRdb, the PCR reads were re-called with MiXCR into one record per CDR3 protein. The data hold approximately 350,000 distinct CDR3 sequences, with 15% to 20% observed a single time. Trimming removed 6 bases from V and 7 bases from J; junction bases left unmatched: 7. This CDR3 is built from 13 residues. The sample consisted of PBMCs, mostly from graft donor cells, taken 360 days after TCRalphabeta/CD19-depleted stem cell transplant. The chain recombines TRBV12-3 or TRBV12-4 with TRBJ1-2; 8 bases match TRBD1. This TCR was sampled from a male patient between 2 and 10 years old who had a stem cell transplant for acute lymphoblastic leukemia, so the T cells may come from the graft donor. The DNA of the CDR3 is TGTGCCAGCAGGGAGGACAGGGTGGGTGGCTACACCTTC. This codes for CASREDRVGGYTF.